The text below deals with one TCR beta chain. Its antigen is unknown. Qualities for individual bases were not recorded, and no much larger clone is one base off. This specimen comes from a study of Ad26.COV2.S vaccination and SARS-CoV-2 variants (dated by TCRdb to 2020 to 2023). For the wider study: Vaccine-arm donors were drawn from COV1001, a multicentre, randomized, double-blind, placebo-controlled phase I-IIa trial of Ad26.COV2.S in healthy adults. Ad26.COV2.S was administered intramuscularly at 5 x 10^10 or 1 x 10^11 viral particles, either as a single shot or as two shots given 56 days apart. TCRbeta repertoire sequencing was used to assess the specificity and breadth of SARS-CoV-2-reactive T cell receptors after Ad26.COV2.S vaccination. A total of approximately 30 samples were included in the TCR-sequenced set, comprising around 19 Ad26.COV2.S vaccine recipients, 5 placebo recipients and 8 SARS-CoV-2 convalescent individuals. Participants in the trial were split at random into five groups of five each, receiving low-dose or high-dose Ad26.COV2.S once or twice, or else placebo on both occasions. Investigators did not know the trial group allocation while performing experiments and assessing outcomes.

CDR1 and CDR2, looked up from the germline V gene (reference sequence), are LGHDT and YNNKEL. The CDR3 holds 15 amino acids from the cysteine to the phenylalanine. Only the CDR3 portion is preserved as DNA: 45 bases, with reading frame beginning at the first base. The germline V end is reduced by 4 bases and the J end by 9 bases; junction bases left unmatched: 13. The immunoSEQ Assay was the method used to sequence TCRbeta CDR3 regions. After extraction, genomic DNA underwent amplification by bias-controlled multiplex PCR, followed by high-throughput sequencing. The authors' analysis ran thus. To quantify the absolute abundance of every unique TCRbeta CDR3 region, sequences were collapsed and filtered. T cell fraction was estimated by normalizing TCRbeta template counts to usable DNA, with usable DNA measured through amplification of reference genes found in all nucleated cells. Repertoire TCRs were annotated as SARS-CoV-2-specific when V gene, CDR3 amino acid sequence and J gene were exactly matched to a known reactive TCR set. The reference SARS-CoV-2 TCR set was derived from MIRA and filtered for enrichment in COVID-19-positive ImmuneCODE repertoires, a step that removed public or cross-reactive TCRs. Drawing on the MIRA antigens, annotated TCRs were analysed further at the level of specific ORF or position within ORF. Breadth was defined as the number of annotated unique rearrangements divided by the total number of unique productive rearrangements, and depth was defined as the summed frequency of the annotated unique rearrangements. Two-sided Wilcoxon rank-sum tests were used to compare TCR breadth between groups. Here the immuneACCESS table is served through TCRdb, limited to in-frame sequences with V and J called. Missing clones are a known gap in these copies; in checked studies unresolved V genes cover under half, and the rest lacks a known reason. The V and J calls and clone size come from that table; D and trimming were worked out from the DNA. This sample comprises over 450,000 clones, 80% to 90% of them detected only once. 1.7% of the sample comes from the top ten.

Findings and caveats that apply to the study as a whole: The authors noted that total T cell responses may have been underestimated by the TCR breadth and depth analyses. After vaccination, spike-specific CD8+ and CD4+ T cell responses were reported to show substantial breadth. Comparable non-spike TCR breadth was observed between vaccine and placebo recipients, consistent with only spike being contained in the vaccine. The study was not powered for comparison of responses between vaccine doses or regimens. Compared with placebo recipients, Ad26.COV2.S recipients showed higher spike-specific TCR breadth (P = 0.0014).

This specimen's treatment or condition label, interpreted: around 19 received Ad26.COV2.S at low or high dose, single or two shots; about 5 received placebo; per-sample allocation not given. For vaccine and placebo recipients, repertoires were sequenced using samples collected on day 63 after the first injection. In Cohort 1b, about 25 adults aged 18-55 years were enrolled at a single site in Boston, USA, between 29 July and 7 August 2020. As a vaccine, Ad26.COV2.S was a replication-incompetent adenovirus type 26 vector that expressed a prefusion-stabilized SARS-CoV-2 spike protein derived from the original Wuhan strain.

Recombination linked TRBV3-1 (or the pseudogene TRBV3-2) to TRBJ2-7; 9 junctional bases match TRBD1. The clonotype was recovered from a person between 18 and 65 years old who received the Ad26.COV2.S COVID-19 vaccine or a placebo. This material consisted of peripheral blood, taken in a trial of Ad26.COV2.S vaccine versus placebo. The CDR3 protein: CASSRNRGHPTGQYF. The sequenced DNA: TGTGCCAGCAGCCGAAACAGGGGGCACCCAACGGGGCAGTACTTC.